These 25 T cell receptor beta chains came from one sample sequenced in a study of CD8 T cells in Susac syndrome (dated by TCRdb to about 2019). Library construction relied on the immunoSEQ multiplex PCR assay. RNA was extracted using the RNeasy kit, and 0.5 to 1 microgram was reverse transcribed with random hexamers. The public sequencing data were trimmed at Q25 with fastp and processed into clonotypes with MiXCR by TCRdb, which kept only in-frame beta chains. Merged by CDR3 protein, the rows form single entries marked with the most common genes and DNA. The sample yields roughly 150,000 distinct CDR3 sequences; less than 97% were counted once. The biggest ten clones account for approximately 0.15% of the sample. The material sequenced was CD8+ T cells from PBMCs. All receptors derive from a human donor with multiple sclerosis.

V gene TRBV2 combines with J gene TRBJ2-7, with unresolved D. The CDR3 sequence is 14 residues long. The germline CDR1 and CDR2 sequences are SNHLY and FYNNEI. V was clipped by 3 bases and J by 2 bases, with 11 bases between them. The CDR3 sequence: CASSDLDGAYEQYF. The CDR3 coding sequence is TGTGCCAGCAGTGACCTTGACGGTGCCTACGAGCAGTACTTC.

The V gene is TRBV15, the J gene TRBJ1-4, with 7 bases that match TRBD1. Losses at the gene ends were 3 bases for V and 8 bases for J; bases not matched to a gene: 9. From germline, CDR1 is LNHNV and CDR2 YYDKDF (reference sequence). This CDR3 comprises 15 residues. The CDR3 here is CATSRTDRAEEKLFF. The CDR3 DNA follows: TGTGCCACCAGCAGGACCGACAGGGCCGAGGAAAAACTGTTTTTT.

This sequence joins TRBV29-1 and TRBJ2-1; TRBD2 matches at 8 bases. The length of the CDR3 is 15 residues. The ends lost 7 bases at V and 0 bases at J; junction bases unmatched: 8. Germline CDR1 and CDR2: SQVTM and ANQGSEA. CDR3 protein: CSAWDGTSSYNEQFF. The CDR3 DNA is TGCAGCGCTTGGGACGGGACTAGCTCCTACAATGAGCAGTTCTTC.

The V and J genes are TRBV11-2 and TRBJ2-7; 8 nucleotides match TRBD2. This CDR3 contains 16 residues. Germline values: CDR1 SGHAT, CDR2 FQNNGV. The junction had 10 bases not matched to a gene; V was cut back by 5 bases and J by 1 base. CDR3 coding DNA: TGTGCCAGCAGCCCAACCCGTGGCGGGGGGTCCTACGAGCAGTACTTC. Its protein is CASSPTRGGGSYEQYF. The whole variable domain, remainder taken from reference TRBV11-2 and TRBJ2-7, is EAGVAQSPRYKIIEKRQSVAFWCNPISGHATLYWYQQILGQGPKLLIQFQNNGVVDDSQLPKDRFSAERLKGVDSTLKIQPAKLEDSAVYLCASSPTRGGGSYEQYFGPGTRLTVT.

The chain links TRBV29-1 to TRBJ2-7; 8 positions match TRBD2. Germline V gene data show CDR1 as SQVTM and CDR2 as ANQGSEA. V was pared by 6 bases and J by 3 bases, with 7 bases of the junction left unmatched. The CDR3 is made up of 13 amino acids. The CDR3 bases are TGCAGCGTAACGGGAGGGGCCCACTACGAGCAGTACTTC. Translated, it gives CSVTGGAHYEQYF.

V and J are TRBV15 and TRBJ2-1; 9 bases map to TRBD2. The CDR3 runs to 14 residues. The trim removed 2 bases at V and 8 bases at J, leaving 4 bases unmatched. The germline V gene encodes CDR1 LNHNV and CDR2 YYDKDF (reference sequence). In nucleotides, the CDR3 is TGTGCCACCAGCAGACTGGGACTAGCATATGAGCAGTTCTTC. Protein product: CATSRLGLAYEQFF.

The chain uses TRBV7-9 and TRBJ2-7; the match to TRBD1 covers 10 bases. CDR1 is SEHNR, CDR2 FQNEAQ, per germline (reference sequence). There are 17 residues in the CDR3. J lost 3 bases, V lost 6 bases, and 14 bases had no gene match. The CDR3: CASSRTGTGAYGYEQYF. CDR3 nucleotides: TGTGCCAGCAGTCGCACCGGGACAGGGGCCTACGGCTACGAGCAGTACTTC.

The rearrangement links TRBV20-1 to TRBJ2-7; tentative D call: TRBD2 (6 bases). Between the trimmed V and J ends, which lost 5 bases and 2 bases, there was a span of 10 bases. Looked up from germline, CDR1 is DFQATT and CDR2 is SNEGSKA (reference sequence). This CDR3 is 12 amino acids long. The CDR3 sequence: CSAWDSTYEQYF. In DNA, the CDR3 is TGCAGTGCTTGGGACTCCACCTACGAGCAGTACTTC.

The rearrangement links TRBV7-9 to TRBJ2-7, with D perhaps assigned TRBD1 or TRBD2 (5 bases each). CDR1 is SEHNR and CDR2 is FQNEAQ in the germline V gene (reference sequence). V gave up 4 bases and J gave up 2 bases, with 18 bases separating them. The CDR3 loop spans 16 amino acids. CDR3 region: CASSSTGTEDPYEQYF. The CDR3 coding sequence is TGTGCCAGCAGCTCGACCGGGACGGAAGACCCCTACGAGCAGTACTTC. Looking up the rest from reference TRBV7-9 and TRBJ2-7 gives the full variable domain: DTGVSQNPRHKITKRGQNVTFRCDPISEHNRLYWYRQTLGQGPEFLTYFQNEAQLEKSRLLSDRFSAERPKGSFSTLEIQRTEQGDSAMYLCASSSTGTEDPYEQYFGPGTRLTVT.

The chain is built from TRBV18 and TRBJ2-7; 7 bases match TRBD1. Trimming took 2 bases from V and 4 from J; bases not matched to a gene: 2. The CDR3 spans 13 residues. From germline, CDR1 is KGHSH and CDR2 LQKENI. CDR3 in DNA: TGTGCCAGCTCACCATCACAGGGGTACGAGCAGTACGTC. Amino acid sequence: CASSPSQGYEQYV.

V usage is TRBV6-5 and J usage is TRBJ2-3, with D perhaps TRBD2 (7 bases). V was clipped by 2 bases and J by 2 bases, with 14 bases between them. The length of the CDR3 is 16 residues. Germline lookup yields CDR1 MNHEY and CDR2 SVGAGI. The CDR3 here is CASSYGGGHSTDTQYF. The CDR3 nucleotides are TGTGCCAGCAGTTACGGCGGGGGCCACTCCACAGATACGCAGTATTTT.

The chain employs TRBV12-3 or TRBV12-4 and TRBJ1-1; the match to TRBD1 covers 8 bases. J lost 8 bases, V lost 6 bases, and 5 bases had no gene match. The CDR3 contains 12 residues. CDR3 sequence (DNA): TGTGCCAGCAGGGACGGGACAGGAGAAGCTTTCTTT. This sequence encodes CASRDGTGEAFF.

This rearrangement joins TRBV2 to TRBJ2-1, with D unclear. Germline lookup yields CDR1 SNHLY and CDR2 FYNNEI. The V end lost 1 base, the J end lost 4 bases, and 8 bases lay between the germline ends. There are 14 residues in the CDR3. The CDR3 DNA is TGTGCCAGCAGTGAAGGGCACCGATACAATGAGCAGTTCTTC. It translates to CASSEGHRYNEQFF.

The gene calls are TRBV5-1 and TRBJ1-1; D gene uncertain. V was clipped by 1 base and J by 1 base, with 8 bases between them. CDR1 SGHRS and CDR2 YFSETQ come from the germline V gene. CDR3 length equals 14 residues. The CDR3 DNA is TGCGCCAGCAGCTTGAACACGGGGAACACTGAAGCTTTCTTT. Translated, it gives CASSLNTGNTEAFF.

The rearrangement uses TRBV30 and TRBJ1-1, with 7 bases identical to TRBD1. This CDR3 has 14 residues. V lost 0 bases and J lost 5; bases outside the gene matches: 6. The germline CDR1 and CDR2 sequences are GTSNPN and SVGIG (reference sequence). In nucleotides, the CDR3 is TGTGCCTGGAGTGTAGGGGCAGGGGGGACTGAAGCTTTCTTT. Residues: CAWSVGAGGTEAFF.

The J gene is TRBJ1-1, the V gene TRBV4-1; tentatively, D is TRBD1 (5 bases). The CDR3 loop spans 14 amino acids. CDR1 and CDR2 from the germline V gene are MGHRA and YSYEKL. V was trimmed by 3 bases and J by 3 bases, leaving 11 bases between them. CDR3 loop: CASSQGPSDTEAFF. CDR3 in DNA: TGCGCCAGCAGCCAGGGACCCTCGGACACTGAAGCTTTCTTT.

This clonotype was recorded once. The V and J genes are TRBV5-6 and TRBJ2-7; TRBD1 agrees at 9 bases. This CDR3 has 14 residues. V shed 3 bases, J shed 3 bases, and the junction held 4 bases outside the gene matches. The V gene's germline CDR1 is SGHDT and CDR2 YYEEEE. This CDR3 is CASSYGQGFYEQYF. Written as DNA, the CDR3 is TGTGCCAGCAGCTATGGACAGGGGTTCTACGAGCAGTACTTC. The variable domain in full, completed from reference TRBV5-6 and TRBJ2-7, reads DAGVTQSPTHLIKTRGQQVTLRCSPKSGHDTVSWYQQALGQGPQFIFQYYEEEERQRGNFPDRFSGHQFPNYSSELNVNALLLGDSALYLCASSYGQGFYEQYFGPGTRLTVT.

This chain uses TRBV20-1 with TRBJ2-1; D perhaps matches TRBD2 (5 bases). The CDR3 length is 11 residues. CDR1 and CDR2 (germline): DFQATT, SNEGSKA (reference sequence). Deletions cut 6 bases from V and 12 bases from J, with 15 bases between. The CDR3 DNA is TGCAGTGCCCGGACTGCCTGGGGGCAGTTCTTC. Its protein is CSARTAWGQFF.

The chain carries TRBV27 and TRBJ1-4; D is uncertain. Trimming took off 3 bases at V and 2 bases at J, with 10 bases between the two ends. The CDR3 sequence is 15 residues long. Germline CDR1 is MNHEY and CDR2 is SMNVEV (reference sequence). CDR3 protein: CASSFGPGTNEKLFF. CDR3 sequence (DNA): TGTGCCAGCAGTTTTGGGCCCGGGACTAATGAAAAACTGTTTTTT.

The chain has TRBV7-9 and TRBJ1-5; D not certain. This CDR3 is built from 12 residues. Per the germline V gene, CDR1 is SEHNR and CDR2 is FQNEAQ (reference sequence). V shed 5 bases and J shed 5 bases, with 7 bases lying between them. DNA for the CDR3: TGTGCCAGCAGCACTTGGGATCAGCCCCAGCATTTT. It translates to CASSTWDQPQHF.

This rearrangement joins TRBV30 to TRBJ2-5, with 11 bases that match TRBD2. The J segment lost 14 bases and the V segment lost 1 base, leaving 9 bases of the junction unmatched. Germline V gives CDR1 GTSNPN, CDR2 SVGIG (reference sequence). The CDR3 sequence is 13 residues long. CDR3 sequence reads: CAWSGLAGPTPYF. The CDR3 nucleotides are TGTGCCTGGAGTGGACTAGCGGGGCCAACCCCATACTTC.

The chain has TRBV15 and TRBJ1-5; D unresolved. Deletions cut 0 bases from V and 11 bases from J, with 17 bases between. The CDR3 is 15 residues long. The germline gives CDR1 LNHNV, CDR2 YYDKDF (reference sequence). CDR3 sequence: CATSRDRTGEVSQHF. CDR3 DNA: TGTGCCACCAGCAGAGATAGGACGGGTGAGGTGTCCCAGCATTTT.

The chain joins TRBV29-1 to TRBJ2-1, with D unresolved. Trimming took off 7 bases at V and 6 bases at J, with 10 bases between the two ends. The CDR3 consists of 11 residues. Per germline, CDR1 SQVTM and CDR2 ANQGSEA. CDR3 DNA: TGCAGCGCTTGGATTACCAATGAGCAGTTCTTC. The encoded protein is CSAWITNEQFF.

J is TRBJ2-7 and V is TRBV29-1; D remains ambiguous. Germline CDR1 reads SQVTM; CDR2 reads ANQGSEA. This CDR3 spans 14 amino acids. V was pared by 2 bases and J by 0 bases, with 11 bases between. The CDR3 nucleotides are TGCAGCGTTGAACTGGGCACTTCCTCCTACGAGCAGTACTTC. As protein: CSVELGTSSYEQYF.

The chain combines TRBV12-3 or TRBV12-4 with TRBJ2-7, with 7 bases that match TRBD1. CDR3 size: 14 residues. Trimming took 6 bases from V and 0 from J; bases not matched to a gene: 5. Here the CDR3 DNA reads TGTGCCAGCAGCGAGACAGGGAGCTCCTACGAGCAGTACTTC. Translating it yields CASSETGSSYEQYF.